This entry lists 23 T cell receptor beta chains sequenced from one sample in a study of a mutant IDH1 vaccine in newly diagnosed glioma. Sequencing was performed with immunoSEQ multiplex PCR; in TCRdb, only in-frame clones are kept and a portion is missing. The table lists around 41,000 clones, under 80% of them singletons, with approximately 6.8% in the top ten. These TCRs' antigens remain unknown. As for time point: week 23, last vaccination. Topical imiquimod accompanied each vaccine dose, which consisted of 300 ug of mutant IDH1 20-mer peptide. Specimen: PBMCs, collected from a glioma patient whose treatment included an IDH1 peptide vaccine. These receptors originate from a woman between 40 and 50 years old with glioma. Some clones in this sample may be carry-over from other donors' samples.

There are a few counts of this clone. J is TRBJ1-4 and V is TRBV19; D not resolved. The ends were cut back, 5 bases at V and 4 bases at J, with 14 bases in the middle. The germline V gene encodes CDR1 LNHDA and CDR2 SQIVND (reference sequence). The CDR3 has 15 residues. This CDR3 reads CASSAEEALNEKLFF. CDR3 coding DNA: TGTGCCAGTAGTGCAGAGGAGGCACTTAATGAAAAACTGTTTTTT.

The chain recombines TRBV5-4 with TRBJ2-7; perhaps TRBD1 as D (7 bases). Germline CDR1 and CDR2: SGHNT and YYREEE (reference sequence). The ends were cut back, 7 bases at V and 3 bases at J, with 20 bases in the middle. The CDR3 spans 15 residues. The CDR3 DNA reads as TGTGCCAGCGGACTAAACCCGACAGGGTACTACGAGCAGTACTTC. It yields the protein CASGLNPTGYYEQYF. Full variable domain (missing parts from reference TRBV5-4 and TRBJ2-7): ETGVTQSPTHLIKTRGQQVTLRCSSQSGHNTVSWYQQALGQGPQFIFQYYREEENGRGNFPPRFSGLQFPNYSSELNVNALELDDSALYLCASGLNPTGYYEQYFGPGTRLTVT.

This chain uses TRBV7-8 with TRBJ2-1; 10 bases fit TRBD2. Germline V gives CDR1 SGHVS, CDR2 FQNEAQ. The trim removed 5 bases at V and 7 bases at J, leaving 8 bases unmatched. The CDR3 spans 15 residues. The CDR3 DNA is TGTGCCAGCAGCGCTGTAGCGGGGGGTTTTAATGAGCAGTTCTTC. Amino acids: CASSAVAGGFNEQFF.

This chain joins TRBV6-1 and TRBJ1-2; D is perhaps TRBD1 (6 bases). With 6 bases removed from V and 7 bases from J, the gap between germline ends came to 15 bases. This CDR3 is built from 13 residues. Per germline, CDR1 MNHNS and CDR2 SASEGT. The CDR3 DNA reads as TGTGCCAGCAGAGAACTCAACAGGGCTGGCTACACCTTC. It is translated as CASRELNRAGYTF.

The chain links TRBV5-1 to TRBJ2-7, with 8 bases lining up with TRBD1. The V gene's germline CDR1 is SGHRS and CDR2 YFSETQ. This CDR3 region has 15 residues. J lost 2 bases, V lost 0 bases, and 4 bases had no gene match. The chain's CDR3 is CASSLDRGWAYEQYF. The CDR3 bases are TGCGCCAGCAGCTTGGACAGGGGGTGGGCCTACGAGCAGTACTTC.

This chain links TRBV7-9 with TRBJ1-1; no clear D gene. The CDR3 spans 15 residues. Germline values: CDR1 SEHNR, CDR2 FQNEAQ (reference sequence). V was cut by 5 bases and J by 2 bases, with 15 bases left in between. Here the CDR3 DNA reads TGTGCCAGCAGCCAAAGCGGAGGGCTCAACACTGAAGCTTTCTTT. Encoded protein: CASSQSGGLNTEAFF.

The chain combines TRBV5-6 with TRBJ2-7; 7 bases fit TRBD1. Germline V gene data show CDR1 as SGHDT and CDR2 as YYEEEE. With 1 base clipped from V and 3 bases from J, the junction kept 13 bases outside the gene matches. CDR3 length: 17 amino acids. DNA of the CDR3: TGTGCCAGCAGCTTGCCGCGCCGTTCCGGGACAGTCTACGAGCAGTACTTC. Protein sequence: CASSLPRRSGTVYEQYF.

This chain uses TRBV5-1 with TRBJ2-7; no definite D call. This CDR3 region has 13 residues. V lost 0 bases, J lost 0 bases, and 4 bases lay in between. Germline CDR1 is SGHRS and CDR2 is YFSETQ. The CDR3 region is CASSLVSSYEQYF. As DNA, the CDR3 is TGCGCCAGCAGCTTGGTGAGCTCCTACGAGCAGTACTTC.

The gene calls are TRBV5-6 and TRBJ2-1; tentatively, D is TRBD1 (7 bases). The CDR3 is 13 residues long. The V gene lost 1 base and the J gene lost 13 bases, with 15 bases spanning the gap. Germline V CDR1 and CDR2: SGHDT, YYEEEE. This chain's CDR3 is CASSLPQGGGQFF. The CDR3 DNA follows: TGTGCCAGCAGCTTGCCCCAGGGGGGAGGCCAGTTCTTC. Looking up the rest from reference TRBV5-6 and TRBJ2-1 gives the full variable domain: DAGVTQSPTHLIKTRGQQVTLRCSPKSGHDTVSWYQQALGQGPQFIFQYYEEEERQRGNFPDRFSGHQFPNYSSELNVNALLLGDSALYLCASSLPQGGGQFFGPGTRLTVL.

The V gene is TRBV10-3, the J gene TRBJ1-4, with D perhaps matching TRBD1 (5 bases). The V gene lost 0 bases and the J gene lost 4 bases, with 9 bases spanning the gap. Germline-derived CDR1 and CDR2 are ENHRY and SYGVKD. The CDR3 has 15 residues. Written as DNA, the CDR3 is TGTGCCATCAGTGAGTCTGCAGGGAATAATGAAAAACTGTTTTTT. It codes for CAISESAGNNEKLFF.

The rearrangement links TRBV5-1 to TRBJ1-1; unclear D gene. CDR1 is SGHRS and CDR2 is YFSETQ in the germline V gene. CDR3 length equals 15 residues. Trimming left V 1 base short and J 1 base short, with 11 bases between. The CDR3 loop is CASSLRSQSNTEAFF. CDR3 nucleotide sequence: TGCGCCAGCAGCTTGCGTTCGCAGTCGAACACTGAAGCTTTCTTT.

The chain has TRBV19 and TRBJ1-5; D is unclear. Germline assignment: CDR1 LNHDA and CDR2 SQIVND (reference sequence). V was pared by 0 bases and J by 6 bases, with 12 bases between. CDR3 length equals 15 residues. The CDR3 DNA is TGTGCCAGTAGTATAGATATCGGGCCCGGTCAGCCCCAGCATTTT. Translating it yields CASSIDIGPGQPQHF.

V usage is TRBV2 and J usage is TRBJ2-7, with 7 bases matching TRBD1. The CDR3 is made up of 16 amino acids. Germline CDR1 is SNHLY and CDR2 is FYNNEI. V was clipped by 7 bases and J by 0 bases; unmatched bases: 12. As DNA, the CDR3 is TGTGCCAGCACCAACAGGGGATCGTCGAGCTCCTACGAGCAGTACTTC. It specifies CASTNRGSSSSYEQYF.

The chain carries TRBV4-2 and TRBJ2-3; the match to TRBD2 covers 9 bases. This CDR3 region has 18 residues. Per the germline V gene, CDR1 is LGHNA and CDR2 is YNFKEQ. Germline trimming cut 0 bases from V and 5 bases from J; bases unmatched to any gene: 12. CDR3 loop: CASSQDGLAGPRGDTQYF. The CDR3 nucleotides read TGTGCCAGCAGCCAAGATGGGCTAGCGGGGCCTCGTGGAGATACGCAGTATTTT.

The table lists this clone with a few counts. The gene calls are TRBV4-2 and TRBJ2-3; 7 bases line up with TRBD2. J was trimmed by 4 bases and V by 0 bases; bases with no gene match: 19. The CDR3 totals 20 residues. The germline CDR1 and CDR2 sequences are LGHNA and YNFKEQ. In DNA form, the CDR3 reads TGTGCCAGCAGCCAAGAATACCGGACTAGTGGCGGGAGATCAGCAGATACGCAGTATTTT. This encodes CASSQEYRTSGGRSADTQYF.

As concerns this clone: The conserved phenylalanine or tryptophan is not found at the CDR3 terminus, so this likely reflects a read error. V is TRBV6-5 and J is TRBJ2-4, with 7 bases matching TRBD1. Germline values: CDR1 MNHEY, CDR2 SVGAGI. The CDR3 is 15 amino acids. The CDR3 here is CAGSRDRGAKNIQYL. CDR3 DNA: TGTGCCGGCAGCCGGGACAGAGGAGCCAAAAACATTCAGTACCTC.

This clone turned up a few times. The rearrangement joins TRBV7-9 to TRBJ2-7; D may be TRBD2 (6 bases). The V gene's germline CDR1 is SEHNR and CDR2 FQNEAQ (reference sequence). The CDR3 totals 15 residues. Trimming pared 5 bases from V and 2 bases from J, leaving 16 bases between. CDR3 DNA sequence: TGTGCCAGCAGCGGGGGTGGAGGGGCCGCCTACGAGCAGTACTTC. Amino acids: CASSGGGGAAYEQYF.

The chain joins TRBV6-6 to TRBJ2-3; D is ambiguous. This CDR3 region has 13 residues. The ends were cut back, 2 bases at V and 2 bases at J, with 5 bases in the middle. Germline lookup yields CDR1 MNHNY and CDR2 SVGAGI (reference sequence). In nucleotides, the CDR3 is TGTGCCAGCAGTTACCCTTCCACAGATACGCAGTATTTT. This sequence encodes CASSYPSTDTQYF.

Note on this clone: Sequence at one end of the junction differs from germline and may be a read error. The chain couples TRBV7-7 to TRBJ1-1, with 8 bases matching TRBD1. Germline CDR1 and CDR2: SSHAT and FNYEAQ (reference sequence). CDR3 length equals 15 residues. CDR3 loop: CASSSPTGEGTEAFF. Here the CDR3 DNA reads TGTGCTAGCAGCTCTCCGACAGGGGAGGGAACTGAAGCTTTCTTT.

The chain carries TRBV28 and TRBJ1-5; 8 bases map to TRBD1. The V gene's germline CDR1 is MDHEN and CDR2 SYDVKM. This CDR3 has 14 residues. The V and J ends lost 6 bases and 9 bases, in that order; junction bases with no gene match: 10. CDR3 in amino acids: CASRPGTGLRPQHF. In DNA, the CDR3 is TGTGCCAGCAGACCCGGGACAGGCCTTCGGCCCCAGCATTTT.

The V call is TRBV27, the J call TRBJ2-7, with 12 bases identical to TRBD2. The V gene end was trimmed by 6 bases and the J gene end by 0 bases; junction bases not matched to a gene: 0. The CDR3 runs to 14 residues. From germline, CDR1 is MNHEY and CDR2 SMNVEV (reference sequence). CDR3 bases: TGTGCCAGCAGGACTAGCGGGAGCTCCTACGAGCAGTACTTC. Its translation: CASRTSGSSYEQYF.

The chain joins TRBV4-3 to TRBJ2-2, with 9 bases matching TRBD1. The CDR3 runs to 14 residues. V lost 3 bases, J lost 9 bases, and 5 bases stayed unmatched. Germline assignment: CDR1 LGHNA and CDR2 YSLEER. This CDR3 reads CASSQDRGTRELFF. CDR3 DNA: TGCGCCAGCAGCCAGGACAGGGGAACCCGGGAGCTGTTTTTT.

The gene calls are TRBV28 and TRBJ1-5; D is ambiguous. The CDR3 is 14 residues long. V lost 5 bases and J 2 bases, leaving 10 bases between the germline ends. Germline CDR1 is MDHEN and CDR2 is SYDVKM. The CDR3 DNA sequence: TGTGCCAGCAGTCTCCTCCAGGGCAATCAGCCCCAGCATTTT. It translates to CASSLLQGNQPQHF.